The 2 T cell receptor beta chains reported below all come from one sample, sequenced in a study of regulatory T cells in long-lasting Graves disease. To make TCR beta libraries, researchers used iRepertoire HTBI primers and Arm-PCR of CDR3 regions. TCRdb passed the multiplex PCR reads through MiXCR, listing each CDR3 protein once. This repertoire shows roughly 450,000 distinct CDR3 sequences, around a quarter found once; its top ten account for roughly 28%. Stated time point: persistent/refractory GD, antithyroid drugs over 5 years with positive TRAb. RNA from PBMCs was the source of the TCR library. Material: peripheral blood mononuclear cells (PBMCs), obtained when the disease was refractory, from a patient treated with antithyroid drugs. The receptors were sampled from a female donor with Graves disease.

This chain joins TRBV2 and TRBJ1-5; TRBD1 matches 8 bases. The CDR3 has 14 amino acids. The ends lost 6 bases at V and 6 bases at J; junction bases unmatched: 7. The germline CDR1 and CDR2 sequences are SNHLY and FYNNEI. The CDR3 DNA sequence: TGTGCCAGCAGAGAAAGGACAGGGACTCAGCCCCAGCATTTT. It encodes CASRERTGTQPQHF. Full variable domain (outside the CDR3, taken from reference TRBV2 and TRBJ1-5): EPEVTQTPSHQVTQMGQEVILRCVPISNHLYFYWYRQILGQKVEFLVSFYNNEISEKSEIFDDQFSVERPDGSNFTLKIRSTKLEDSAMYFCASRERTGTQPQHFGDGTRLSIL.

The sample holds a few counts of this clonotype. V gene TRBV20-1 combines with J gene TRBJ1-5, with TRBD1 as a possible D gene (6 bases). The CDR3 loop spans 14 amino acids. Germline CDR1 is DFQATT and CDR2 is SNEGSKA (reference sequence). Trimming left V 4 bases short and J 2 bases short, with 12 bases between. The CDR3 sequence is CSAKQGAGNQPQHF. The CDR3, as DNA: TGCAGTGCTAAACAGGGTGCGGGCAATCAGCCCCAGCATTTT.